A selection of T cell receptor beta chains follows, all from one sample in a study of blood T cells in healthy people across ages. TCRdb reprocessed the 5' RACE reads with MiXCR, giving one entry per CDR3 protein. The sample lists over 750,000 distinct CDR3 sequences, just under 25% occurring once. Another study also made use of these data, one on T cells of mothers and their children.

Sample: blood. These receptors all stem from a boy younger than 18 in good health. Each CDR3 is given without its conserved first and last residue.

CDR3 length | V gene | CDR3 protein
12 | TRBV28 | AGKGGRFTDTQY
14 | TRBV28 | ASSPNRGASTDTQY
13 | TRBV7-2 | ASSPSGRGEETQY
13 | TRBV6-2/TRBV6-3 | ASSYSSYVNTEAF
13 | TRBV29-1 | SVDDREGGYNEQF
12 | TRBV29-1 | SAKPTGGLETQY
16 | TRBV10-3 | AISESIGRLGYQETQY
12 | TRBV6-5 | ASSYKNTNYGYT
14 | TRBV7-2 | ASSLHTDPRYQPQH
14 | TRBV5-1 | ASSLAPRDSREKLF
17 | TRBV21-1 | ASSKETSGRACGANVLT
12 | TRBV9 | ASSVDRGGNTIY
12 | TRBV3-1 | ASSPWTSANEQF
8 | TRBV29-1 | SAWDSEAF
12 | TRBV18 | ASYSDNYGNEQF
9 | TRBV11-2 | ASSSGEEQF
13 | TRBV4-1 | ASSHPPDMQNIQY
15 | TRBV10-3 | AISAGIRSSYNSPLH
16 | TRBV7-3 | ASSPKGAGKGSRTEAF